The entry that follows covers one T cell receptor beta chain sequence. These data are taken from a study of blood T cell repertoires in COVID-19. Study in general: Acute and convalescent COVID-19 specimens originated in the United States, Italy and Spain.

The authors' processing: By means of reference gene primer amplification, nucleated cell counts were estimated. Sequencing used immunoSEQ multiplex PCR; TCRdb keeps in-frame clones, though not all of them. That table is the source of V, J and clone size, and D and trimming were worked out from the DNA. The table has fewer than 130,000 clones, 87% seen once. The specimen was peripheral blood. The receptor's source is a human donor in a cohort sampled during active COVID-19.

CDR3 in amino acids: CASSSAPPTSEQYF. The CDR3, as DNA: TGTGCCAGCAGCTCTGCCCCCCCGACTAGCGAGCAGTACTTC. V is TRBV13 and J is TRBJ2-7; D perhaps matches TRBD2 (6 bases). The germline CDR1 and CDR2 sequences are PRHDT and FYEKMQ (reference sequence). This CDR3 has 14 residues. The V gene lost 4 bases and the J gene lost 6 bases, with 16 bases spanning the gap.